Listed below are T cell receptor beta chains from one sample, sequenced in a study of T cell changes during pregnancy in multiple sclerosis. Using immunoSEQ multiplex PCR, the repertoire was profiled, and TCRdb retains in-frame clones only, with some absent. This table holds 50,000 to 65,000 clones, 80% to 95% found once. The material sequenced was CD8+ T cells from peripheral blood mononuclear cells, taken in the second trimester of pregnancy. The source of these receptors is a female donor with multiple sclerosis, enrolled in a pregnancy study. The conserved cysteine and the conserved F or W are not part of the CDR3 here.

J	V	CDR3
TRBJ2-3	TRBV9	ASSSRSGTSGRWGTDTQY
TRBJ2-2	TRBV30	AWDGLAGRGGELF
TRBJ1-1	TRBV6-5	ASSLGGNTEAF
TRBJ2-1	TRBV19	ASSATVYNEQF
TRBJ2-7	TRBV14	ASSQENRDHEQY
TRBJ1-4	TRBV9	ASSGGGYGEKLF
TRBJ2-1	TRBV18	ASSPRDSSSYNEQF
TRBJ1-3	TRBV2	ASTPNSGNTIY
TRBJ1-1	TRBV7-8	ASSPMDLYGVVGGTEAF
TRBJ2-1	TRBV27	ASRGTSGSIYEQF
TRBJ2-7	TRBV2	ASSGWAGGTYEQY
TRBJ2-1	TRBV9	ASSIRTSGSYNEQF
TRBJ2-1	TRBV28	ASSPLQGAQIAGYNEQF
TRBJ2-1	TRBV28	ASSFEGDYNEQF
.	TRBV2	ASSEGWGQVYEQY
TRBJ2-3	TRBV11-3	ASSPGGLNTDTQY
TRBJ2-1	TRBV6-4	ASSDSKRGDYNEQF
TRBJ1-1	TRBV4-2	ASSPSVIGRTEAF
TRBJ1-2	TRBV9	ASSSEDRGDPDYGYT
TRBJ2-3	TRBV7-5	VRSLVDYWHTDTQY
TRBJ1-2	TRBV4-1	ASSQVTLGTNYGYT
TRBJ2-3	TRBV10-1	ASRGGLAGGTDTQY
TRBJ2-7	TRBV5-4	ASSLASGLAGGPYEQY
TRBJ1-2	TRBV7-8	ASSSPGTQINYGYT
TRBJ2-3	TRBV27	ASSSQGGASTDTQY
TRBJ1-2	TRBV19	ASSPSGDYGYT
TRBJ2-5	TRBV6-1	ASSEQASEVETQY
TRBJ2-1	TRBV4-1	ASSQRSSYNEQF
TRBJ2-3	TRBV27	ASSFISTDTQY
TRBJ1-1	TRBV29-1	SVVAQGGFEAF
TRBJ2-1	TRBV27	ASSPKRFDEQF
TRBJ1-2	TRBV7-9	ASSLKEGGQRIYGYT
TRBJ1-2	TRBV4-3	ASSQGTGAANYGYT
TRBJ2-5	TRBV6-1	ASSEVRDSVSTTQY
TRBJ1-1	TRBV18	ASSPPVRNTEAF
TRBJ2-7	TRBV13	ASSQTRGIYEQY
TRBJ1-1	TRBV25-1	ASSEGGGFMNTEAF
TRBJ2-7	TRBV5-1	ASSLLGGSYEQY
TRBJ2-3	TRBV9	ASSVEPGRRADTQY
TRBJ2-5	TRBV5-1	ASSFSRQGGVETQY
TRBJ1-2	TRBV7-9	ASSLNRDTLYGYT
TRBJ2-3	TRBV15	ATSSPESGGTSTDTQY
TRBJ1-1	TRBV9	ASSRGQMNTEAF
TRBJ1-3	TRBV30	AWDRGTGNTIY
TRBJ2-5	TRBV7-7	ASSLAVTPRAQY
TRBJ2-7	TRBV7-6	ASSLTAGTSGNPYEQY
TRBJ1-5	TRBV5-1	ASSFYSNQPQH
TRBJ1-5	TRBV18	ASSLQGGYSNQPQH
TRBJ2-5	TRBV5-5	ASSLASRGLVMRETQY
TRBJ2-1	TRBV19	ASSIVANNEQF
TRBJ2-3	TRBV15	ATSRDLLQGYTDTQY
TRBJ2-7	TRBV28	ASSSGTSGNDEQY
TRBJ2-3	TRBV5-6	ASRDSGSFAQY
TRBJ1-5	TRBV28	ASSLGTGANQPQH
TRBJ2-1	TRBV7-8	ASSLYGDYNEQF
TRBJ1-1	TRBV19	ASRAVYEVNGNTEAF
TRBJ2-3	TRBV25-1	ASSWEGADTQY
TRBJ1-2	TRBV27	ASSSGGPNYGYT
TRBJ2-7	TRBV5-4	ASSSGTAAYEQY